This T cell receptor beta chain was recorded in a study of blood T cell repertoires in COVID-19. Study at large: PBMCs, B-cell-depleted T cells, or T cells were the source of the cDNA or gDNA that made up the material.

Repertoires were generated with immunoSEQ multiplex PCR, while TCRdb's copy carries only in-frame clones and drops some. The repertoire holds under 150,000 clones, with approximately 85% as singletons. The CDR3 has 15 residues. V shed 4 bases and J shed 4 bases, with 18 bases lying between them. From germline, CDR1 is SGHRS and CDR2 YFSETQ. This clone was counted between two and nine times. This chain connects TRBV5-1 to TRBJ2-7, with TRBD2 as a possible D gene (6 bases). The sequenced sample was peripheral blood. This clonotype was sampled from a woman in her sixties with COVID-19, enrolled during active disease. The CDR3 sequence: CASSRRGTDEYEQYF. CDR3 DNA: TGCGCCAGCAGCCGCAGAGGGACTGACGAATACGAGCAGTACTTC.